This TCR beta chain came from a study of metastatic and nonmetastatic thyroid tumors. Study results and limitations: Significantly greater TCR beta diversity was reportedly found in malignant thyroid tumors than in benign nodules (in blood and tumor).

In the authors' methods: The study's classifier, a distant-metastasis tool for papillary thyroid cancer, was built using CDR3 differences across clinicopathological groups. With MiXCR, TCRdb reprocessed the PCR reads. These V and J calls rely on TCRdb rather than the paper's analysis. Altogether under 30,000 clones are present, under 25% being singletons, with the ten largest covering around two fifths. Details on this clone: The antigen is unknown.

This CDR3 has 13 residues. Trimming removed 7 bases from V and 6 bases from J, with 15 bases in between. The germline V gene has CDR1 LNHDA and CDR2 SQIVND (reference sequence). Prior to thyroid surgery, none of the patients had received any treatment. The receptor was isolated from a female donor with papillary thyroid cancer or a benign thyroid nodule (not recorded which). Some clones in this sample may be carry-over from other donors' samples. Source material: blood. The chain couples TRBV19 to TRBJ1-2; no clear D. The CDR3 loop reads CASTPGPGNGYTF. The CDR3 DNA reads TGTGCCAGTACCCCAGGTCCGGGGAATGGCTACACCTTC.